These 7 T cell receptor beta chains originate from one sample sequenced in a study of metastatic and nonmetastatic thyroid tumors. From the PCR reads, TCRdb re-called clones with MiXCR. The sample records more than 25,000 clones, about a tenth being singletons. Thyroid surgery was performed in patients who had received no treatment beforehand. Source material: blood. These receptors were collected from a female donor with papillary thyroid cancer or a benign thyroid nodule (not recorded which). Some clones in this sample may be carry-over from other donors' samples.

This clone showed up many times. The chain employs TRBV11-2 and TRBJ1-5; D gene ambiguous. The CDR3 sequence is 15 residues long. The V end lost 1 base, the J end lost 4 bases, and 11 bases lay between the germline ends. The germline V gene encodes CDR1 SGHAT and CDR2 FQNNGV. CDR3 sequence reads: CASSLGRQANQPQHF. The DNA of the CDR3 is TGTGCCAGCAGCTTAGGGAGGCAGGCGAATCAGCCCCAGCATTTT.

This clone was detected only a few times. The chain uses TRBV6-1 and TRBJ2-1; tentative D call: TRBD1 (5 bases). The CDR3 totals 15 residues. Germline loops: CDR1 MNHNS, CDR2 SASEGT. The V end was cut by 7 bases, the J end by 1 base, with 14 bases between. In DNA form, the CDR3 reads TGTGCCAGCACTACGGTACAGGCATCCTACAATGAGCAGTTCTTC. It is translated as CASTTVQASYNEQFF.

This clone is medium-sized by share. The CDR3 region has the DNA TGTGCCAGCACTCGTAGGCGGGAGCTCTCCTACGAGCAGTACTTC. Translation: CASTRRRELSYEQYF. J is TRBJ2-7 and V is TRBV27; TRBD2 aligns across 7 bases. Trimming cost V 7 bases and J 0 bases; bases outside gene matches: 9. This CDR3 has 15 amino acids. CDR1 and CDR2 (germline): MNHEY, SMNVEV (reference sequence).

This clone was seen at least ten times. This chain uses TRBV27 with TRBJ2-7, with D maybe TRBD2 (6 bases). The CDR3 runs 14 residues. CDR1 is MNHEY, CDR2 SMNVEV, per germline (reference sequence). V was shortened by 5 bases and J by 7 bases, with 18 bases between the two germline ends. CDR3 DNA sequence: TGTGCCAGCAGTCCGGGACTCCCAGCTAGAGAGCAGTACTTC. It specifies CASSPGLPAREQYF.

This clone showed up many times. V is TRBV4-1 and J is TRBJ1-3; tentatively, D is TRBD1 (6 bases). Trimming stripped 4 bases from V and 2 bases from J, with 15 bases between. In germline, CDR1 is MGHRA, CDR2 YSYEKL. CDR3 size: 16 residues. The CDR3 region has the DNA TGCGCCAGCAGCCCGTGGACAGCCAGCCCTGGAAACACCATATATTTT. As protein: CASSPWTASPGNTIYF.

This clone was detected a few times. This may stem from a read error, because a much larger clone lies one nucleotide away. The rearrangement joins TRBV4-2 to TRBJ2-3; 14 bases line up with TRBD2. Unmatched junction bases numbered 5, after V lost 4 bases and J lost 2 bases. The CDR3 runs to 17 residues. Per the germline V gene, CDR1 is LGHNA and CDR2 is YNFKEQ. CDR3 sequence (DNA): TGTGCCAGCAGCCGACGGACTAGCGGGAGGTCCACAGATACGCAGTATTTT. Protein product: CASSRRTSGRSTDTQYF.

Turning to this clone: A junction end diverges from the germline sequence, so it may reflect a read error. Within the sample, other DNA sequences also encode this same CDR3. This sequence joins TRBV7-2 and TRBJ1-4, with TRBD1 identical over 12 bases. This CDR3 is built from 17 residues. Per the germline V gene, CDR1 is SGHTA and CDR2 is FQGNSA. The CDR3 protein is CASSSVGTGGRREKLFF. In DNA form, the CDR3 reads TGCGCCAGCAGCTCTGTAGGGACAGGGGGCCGTCGAGAAAAACTGTTTTTT.